This T cell receptor (beta chain) was profiled in a study of T-cell reconstitution after alpha-beta-depleted transplantation in children. This clonotype showed up many times. The TCRbeta library was prepared with unique molecular identifiers. A single record per CDR3 protein comes from TCRdb applying MiXCR to the PCR reads. The profile shows 170,000 or so distinct CDR3 sequences, approximately 7% of them singletons. CDR3 length: 13 residues. The ends were cut back, 7 bases at V and 1 base at J, with 7 bases in the middle. This specimen consisted of PBMCs from the stem cell graft donor, obtained from the stem cell graft. The genes are TRBV12-3 or TRBV12-4 and TRBJ2-2; no definite D call. This TCR was recovered from a human donor who donated a stem cell graft to a child with Wiskott-Aldrich syndrome. DNA for the CDR3: TGTGCCAGCAAGGGCGGGAACACCGGGGAGCTGTTTTTT. Its protein is CASKGGNTGELFF.